A selection of T cell receptor beta chains follows, all from one sample in a study of PD-L1 blockade in urothelial cancer. Libraries were prepared by immunoSEQ multiplex PCR; TCRdb keeps only in-frame clonotypes and omits some of them. The sample carries 83,000 or so clones, less than 90% recorded once. The specimen was PBMCs, collected around atezolizumab (anti-PD-L1) treatment. The receptors were gathered from a man between 65 and 85 years old with urothelial cancer. Both conserved end residues are part of each CDR3. The order of the fields is clone size, J gene, D gene, V gene, CDR3 DNA, CDR3 protein. The D gene is left open where the match is weak. Size tells how often a clone was seen (once, few, many) or the class of an expanded clone, and some rows leave it out.

>many|TRBJ2-7|-|TRBV7-9
TGTGCCAGCAGCTTAGCGGTAGCGGAGGCTTTACTAGGGCAGTACTTC
CASSLAVAEALLGQYF
>-|TRBJ2-7|-|TRBV5-6
TGTGCCAGCAGCCCGACTTCTGGATACGAGCAGTACTTC
CASSPTSGYEQYF
>once|TRBJ2-1|-|TRBV9
TGTGCCAGCAGCGTAGGAGGGGGTGAGCAGTTCTTC
CASSVGGGEQFF
>-|TRBJ2-7|TRBD2|TRBV6-6
TGTGCCGCCACTAGCGGGGACTACGAGCAGTACTTC
CAATSGDYEQYF
>many|TRBJ1-5|-|TRBV2
TGTGCCAGCACGGGAAGTAGCAATCAGCCCCAGCATTTT
CASTGSSNQPQHF
>-|TRBJ2-3|-|TRBV5-4
TGTGCCAGCAGCCCCCCCGGGCAGGGAAGCACAGATACGCAGTATTTT
CASSPPGQGSTDTQYF
>-|TRBJ1-2|TRBD1|TRBV5-1
TGCGCCAGCAGCACCGGGACAGGGACTAACTATGGCTACACCTTC
CASSTGTGTNYGYTF
>-|TRBJ2-7|TRBD2|TRBV11-3
TGTGCCAGCAGTCCGCCGACTAGCGGGAGGGCCTACGAGCAGTACTTC
CASSPPTSGRAYEQYF
>-|TRBJ1-1|TRBD1|TRBV5-1
TGCGCCAGCAGCTTCCGTCCCGGGACAGGGAACACTGAAGCTTTCTTT
CASSFRPGTGNTEAFF
>-|TRBJ2-1|TRBD2|TRBV30
TGTGCCTGGAGCCAACGAGACCGGGGACTAGCCGTTTGGCAGTTCTTC
CAWSQRDRGLAVWQFF
>-|TRBJ2-1|TRBD2|TRBV7-6
TGTGCCAGCAGCTTACGACAGGCCGGGGGGGATGAGCAGTTCTTC
CASSLRQAGGDEQFF
>-|TRBJ1-5|-|TRBV6-1
TGTGCCAGCAGTGTCCGGGGGACGAGCAATCAGCCCCAGCATTTT
CASSVRGTSNQPQHF
>-|TRBJ2-3|TRBD2|TRBV15
TGTGCCACCAGCCCTAGCGGGGCCTTAGGGGCGCAGTATTTT
CATSPSGALGAQYF
>few|TRBJ2-1|TRBD2|TRBV19
TGTGCCAGTAGTATCCCGAAAGCGGGGGACTCCTACAATGAGCAGTTCTTC
CASSIPKAGDSYNEQFF
>-|TRBJ1-2|-|TRBV9
TGTGCCAGCAGCGTAGGAGGGTATGGCTACACCTTC
CASSVGGYGYTF
>-|TRBJ2-5|-|TRBV4-3
TGCGCCAGCAGCAGACAGTCCCAAGAGACCCAGTACTTC
CASSRQSQETQYF
>-|TRBJ1-1|-|TRBV7-2
TGTGCCAGCAGCTTACGATCCGGGGAAGGCACTGAAGCTTTCTTT
CASSLRSGEGTEAFF
>-|TRBJ2-3|TRBD1|TRBV5-1
TGCGCCAGCAGCTTGGATGGCAGGGGGCGCGGAGATACGCAGTATTTT
CASSLDGRGRGDTQYF
>-|TRBJ1-2|-|TRBV9
TGTGCCAGCAGCGTAGAGGGGCAGGGGACCTATGGCTACACCTTC
CASSVEGQGTYGYTF
>-|TRBJ2-1|-|TRBV5-5
TGTGCCAGCAGCTTCCCCAGTTACAATGAGCAGTTCTTC
CASSFPSYNEQFF
>-|TRBJ2-2|TRBD2|TRBV6-5
TGTGCCACAAAACCGGGGGGAATTGACACCGGGGAGCTGTTTTTT
CATKPGGIDTGELFF
>few|TRBJ2-2|TRBD2|TRBV2
TGTGCCAGCAGTGGGACTAGCGGGGGCCTGAACACCGGGGAGCTGTTTTTT
CASSGTSGGLNTGELFF
>-|TRBJ2-5|-|TRBV30
TGTGCCTGGAGTGTACGGGGTCCTGTGGAGACCCAGTACTTC
CAWSVRGPVETQYF
>-|TRBJ1-2|-|TRBV6-6
TGTGCCAGCAGTTACGGCAAGAACTATGGCTACACCTTC
CASSYGKNYGYTF
>once|TRBJ1-1|-|TRBV5-1
TGCGCCAGCAGCTTTCTGTCAGGGGATGGTGGCACTGAAGCTTTCTTT
CASSFLSGDGGTEAFF
>-|TRBJ2-1|-|TRBV2
TGTGCCACCACGAGGGCGGTTTACAATGAGCAGTTCTTC
CATTRAVYNEQFF
>-|TRBJ2-5|-|TRBV4-1
TGCGCCAGCAGCCAAACTAGAATCGAGACCCAGTACTTC
CASSQTRIETQYF
>-|TRBJ1-1|-|TRBV27
TGTGCCAGCAGTTTATTACAGCCATCGAACACTGAAGCTTTCTTT
CASSLLQPSNTEAFF
>-|TRBJ2-5|TRBD1|TRBV7-9
TGTGCCAGCAGCTCCAGTACAGGGGGTCGGGAGACCCAGTACTTC
CASSSSTGGRETQYF
>-|TRBJ2-1|TRBD2|TRBV4-2
TGTGCCAGCAGCCAAGCGGGGGGAGGGCACAATGAGCAGTTCTTC
CASSQAGGGHNEQFF
>-|TRBJ1-2|-|TRBV6-1
TGTGCCAGCAGTGAAGCTAGCCAGGGAGGTGGCTACACCTTC
CASSEASQGGGYTF
>-|TRBJ1-6|-|TRBV14
TGTGCCAGCAGCCAAGATTTGGGGCGTTCACCCCTCCACTTT
CASSQDLGRSPLHF
>-|TRBJ1-5|-|TRBV2
TGTGCCAGCAGTGAATCCGACTCCCAGCCTGAGCCCCAGCATTTT
CASSESDSQPEPQHF
>-|TRBJ1-1|-|TRBV4-3
TGCGCCAGCAGCCAAGGTTTATCGAACACTGAAGCTTTCTTT
CASSQGLSNTEAFF
>-|TRBJ2-7|TRBD1|TRBV5-3
TGTGCCAGAAGCTTGGATCGGGACAGGCGGCACGAGCAGTACTTC
CARSLDRDRRHEQYF
>-|TRBJ2-7|-|TRBV6-6
TGTGCCAGCAGTTACTCGCTGACAGGTTCCTACGAGCAGTACTTC
CASSYSLTGSYEQYF
>-|TRBJ1-2|TRBD1|TRBV7-9
TGTGCCAGCAACCTGGACAGGATCTTTAACTATGGCTACACCTTC
CASNLDRIFNYGYTF
>-|TRBJ2-7|-|TRBV19
TGTGCCAGTAGTGCGGGGGCAGTGGACCGCTCCTACGAGCAGTACTTC
CASSAGAVDRSYEQYF
>-|TRBJ2-2|-|TRBV11-3
TGTGCCAGCACCCCGGGGCGGGGCGACACCGGGGAGCTGTTTTTT
CASTPGRGDTGELFF
>few|TRBJ1-2|TRBD1|TRBV4-2
TGTGCCAGCAGCCAAGCCGAGACAGGGGATTTCTATGGCTACACCTTC
CASSQAETGDFYGYTF
>-|TRBJ1-1|-|TRBV29-1
TGCAGCGTCTCACACAGGGTGAACACTGAAGCTTTCTTT
CSVSHRVNTEAFF
>-|TRBJ2-2|TRBD2|TRBV6-1
TGTGCCAGCAGTGGAACTAGCGGCACCGGGGAGCTGTTTTTT
CASSGTSGTGELFF
>-|TRBJ1-2|-|TRBV5-8
TGTGCCAGCAGTGGAGGCAGAGCTAACTATGGCTACACCTTC
CASSGGRANYGYTF
>-|TRBJ1-1|TRBD1|TRBV11-2
TGTGCCAGCAGCCTCATGACAGGGAGCGCTTTCTTT
CASSLMTGSAFF
>-|TRBJ2-3|TRBD1|TRBV4-3
TGCGCCAGCAGCCAGGACAGGGGCCGGTTGGGGACGCAGTATTTT
CASSQDRGRLGTQYF
>-|TRBJ1-1|-|TRBV6-1
TGTGCCGGGAGGGGCCCAGGGCCTGAAGCTTTCTTT
CAGRGPGPEAFF
>-|TRBJ1-6|TRBD1|TRBV18
TGTGCCAGCTCACCCCAGGGGGGTAATTCACCCCTCCACTTT
CASSPQGGNSPLHF
>-|TRBJ1-2|-|TRBV2
TGTGCCAGCAGGGTAGGGGATGTCGACTATGGCTACACCTTC
CASRVGDVDYGYTF
>-|TRBJ2-1|-|TRBV19
TGTGCCAGTAACTTCAAAGTCGGGTCCTACAATGAGCAGTTCTTC
CASNFKVGSYNEQFF
>-|TRBJ2-1|TRBD2|TRBV18
TGTGCCAGCTCACCAGGTCTAGCGGGATACAATGAGCAGTTCTTC
CASSPGLAGYNEQFF
>-|TRBJ2-2|-|TRBV11-1
TGTGCCACCGACAAAGGGGGCACCGGGGAGCTGTTTTTT
CATDKGGTGELFF
>few|TRBJ2-2|-|TRBV19
TGTGCCAGTTATCGGGGTACCGCGAACACCGGGGAGCTGTTTTTT
CASYRGTANTGELFF
>-|TRBJ2-5|-|TRBV7-2
TGTGCCAGCAACAGCGGGCTACACCAAGAGACCCAGTACTTC
CASNSGLHQETQYF